This T cell receptor (beta chain) comes out of a study of cytomegalovirus exposure and HLA in healthy donors. Study-level results: According to an earlier analysis, most TCR beta V segments yielded productive rearrangements about 90% or about 30% of the time.

The CDR3 has 15 residues. CDR1 and CDR2 from the germline V gene are LNHDA and SQIVND (reference sequence). Trimming left V 3 bases short and J 3 bases short, with 12 bases between. Of note for this clone: Its target is not known.

Use of 60 Vbeta and 13 Jbeta primers characterized the PCR. Study processing details: A later analysis counted 80 million or so unique TCR beta chains, around 12 million shared. Method: immunoSEQ multiplex PCR; TCRdb's copy keeps in-frame clones and lacks some. The V and J calls and clone size come from that table; D and trimming were worked out from the DNA. The sample comprises roughly 120,000 clones, around 77% of which are singletons, and around 3.5% rests with the top ten. Sequenced sample: PBMCs. This receptor was obtained from a human donor in good health. J is TRBJ1-5 and V is TRBV19; possibly TRBD1 for D (5 bases). CDR3 nucleotides: TGTGCCAGTAGTATTCGGGCAGGGCCCAATCAGCCCCAGCATTTT. This sequence encodes CASSIRAGPNQPQHF. The whole variable domain, filled in from reference TRBV19 and TRBJ1-5, reads DGGITQSPKYLFRKEGQNVTLSCEQNLNHDAMYWYRQDPGQGLRLIYYSQIVNDFQKGDIAEGYSVSREKKESFPLTVTSAQKNPTAFYLCASSIRAGPNQPQHFGDGTRLSIL.